This entry describes one T cell receptor beta chain. This entry comes from a study of CD8 T cells in Susac syndrome. After extraction with the RNeasy kit, about 0.5 to 1 ug of the RNA was reverse transcribed using random hexamers. Amplification of TCR beta CDR3 by immunoSEQ multiplex PCR spanned 54 Vbeta and 13 Jbeta. TCRdb fed the immunoSEQ multiplex PCR reads into MiXCR, producing one record per CDR3 protein. The table includes about 120,000 distinct CDR3 sequences, over 90% detected once. With 3 bases removed from V and 5 bases from J, the gap between germline ends came to 13 bases. This CDR3 contains 14 residues. Germline loops: CDR1 SEHNR, CDR2 FQNEAQ (reference sequence).

The rearrangement joins TRBV7-9 to TRBJ2-5; maybe TRBD1 (5 bases). Input material: CD4+ T cells from PBMCs. The TCR sequence derives from a human donor in good health. This chain's CDR3 is CASSFGAARETQYF. The DNA of the CDR3 is TGTGCCAGCAGCTTTGGGGCCGCCCGGGAGACCCAGTACTTC.